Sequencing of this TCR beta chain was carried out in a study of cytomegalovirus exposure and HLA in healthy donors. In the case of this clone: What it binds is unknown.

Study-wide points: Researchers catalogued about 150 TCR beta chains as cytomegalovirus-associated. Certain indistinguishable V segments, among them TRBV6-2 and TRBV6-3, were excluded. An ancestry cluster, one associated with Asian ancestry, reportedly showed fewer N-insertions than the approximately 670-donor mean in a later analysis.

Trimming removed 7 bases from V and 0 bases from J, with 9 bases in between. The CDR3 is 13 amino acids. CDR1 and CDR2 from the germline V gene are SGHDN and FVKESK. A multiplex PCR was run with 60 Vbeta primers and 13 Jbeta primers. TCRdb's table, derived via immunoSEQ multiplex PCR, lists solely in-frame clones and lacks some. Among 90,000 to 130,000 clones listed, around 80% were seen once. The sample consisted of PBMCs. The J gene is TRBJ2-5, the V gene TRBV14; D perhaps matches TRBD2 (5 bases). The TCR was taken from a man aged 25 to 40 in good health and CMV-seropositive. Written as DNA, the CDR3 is TGTGCCAGCACGCCCGGGAACCAAGAGACCCAGTACTTC. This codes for CASTPGNQETQYF.